This TCR beta chain was observed in a study of cytotoxic CD8 clonotypes in ibrutinib-treated CLL. Study-wide points: Clonotypes that were public were uncommon, and they contracted or stayed stable on treatment. Clonality measured at baseline exceeded age-matched healthy donors, tracking circulating CD8+ T-cell counts.

Data came from immunoSEQ multiplex PCR; TCRdb stores just in-frame clones and leaves some out. Altogether almost 250,000 clones are present, under 80% being singletons, with the ten largest covering over 15%. About this clone: Its antigen is still unknown.

PBMCs were cryopreserved, and roughly 2.2 micrograms of genomic DNA from them went into TCR beta libraries. This CDR3 comprises 15 residues. V was shortened by 2 bases and J by 0 bases, with 9 bases between the two germline ends. Germline CDR1 reads MNHEY; CDR2 reads SMNVEV (reference sequence). The sequencing here drew on PBMCs, taken after 24 months of ibrutinib treatment. The genes are TRBV27 and TRBJ2-3; possible D gene TRBD2, 5 bases. This TCR was sampled from a human donor with chronic lymphocytic leukemia. The chain's CDR3 is CASSLAGSSTDTQYF. CDR3 coding DNA: TGTGCCAGCAGTTTAGCGGGTTCGAGCACAGATACGCAGTATTTT.